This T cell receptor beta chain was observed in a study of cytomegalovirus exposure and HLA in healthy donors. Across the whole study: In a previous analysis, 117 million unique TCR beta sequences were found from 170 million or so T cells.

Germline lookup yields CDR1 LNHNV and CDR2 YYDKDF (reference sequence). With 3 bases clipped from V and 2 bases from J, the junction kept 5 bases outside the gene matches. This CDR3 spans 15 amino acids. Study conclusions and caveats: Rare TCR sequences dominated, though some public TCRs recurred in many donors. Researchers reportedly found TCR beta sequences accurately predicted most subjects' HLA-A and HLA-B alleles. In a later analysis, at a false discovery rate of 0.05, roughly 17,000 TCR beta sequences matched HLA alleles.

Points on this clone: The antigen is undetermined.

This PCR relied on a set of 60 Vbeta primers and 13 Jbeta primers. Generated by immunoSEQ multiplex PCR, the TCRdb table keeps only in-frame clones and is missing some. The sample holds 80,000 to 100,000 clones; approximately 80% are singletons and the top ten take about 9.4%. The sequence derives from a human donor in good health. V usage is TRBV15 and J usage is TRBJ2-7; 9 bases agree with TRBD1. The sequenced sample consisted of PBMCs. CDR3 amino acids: CATSRSGTGTYEQYF. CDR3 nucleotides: TGTGCCACCAGCAGGAGCGGGACAGGGACCTACGAGCAGTACTTC.